One and the same sample provided the 5 T cell receptor beta chains below, sequenced in a study of cytomegalovirus exposure and HLA in healthy donors. Primers included in the PCR were 60 Vbeta and 13 Jbeta primers. Clones were read by immunoSEQ multiplex PCR, and TCRdb kept only the in-frame ones, dropping some. This repertoire shows around 280,000 clones, 70% to 90% found once; its top ten account for roughly 2.3%. The source material was PBMCs. The source of these receptors is a woman under 30 in good health and CMV-seronegative.

The gene calls are TRBV9 and TRBJ1-2; 7 bases map to TRBD1. Germline assignment: CDR1 SGDLS and CDR2 YYNGEE. V lost 3 bases and J lost 5; bases outside the gene matches: 4. The CDR3 extends over 13 amino acids. The CDR3 DNA is TGTGCCAGCAGCGCACGGACAGGATATGGCTACACCTTC. This translates into CASSARTGYGYTF.

The chain employs TRBV5-3 and TRBJ1-2; D is unclear. TRBV5-3 is noted as an ORF with a role that remains uncertain. This CDR3 is 14 amino acids long. Trimming took 1 base from V and 4 from J, leaving 11 bases between them. The CDR3: CARSLSRDGYGYTF. CDR3 nucleotide sequence: TGTGCCAGAAGCTTGTCACGGGATGGCTATGGCTACACCTTC.

The rearrangement links TRBV5-1 to TRBJ2-3; 11 bases fit TRBD2. In germline, CDR1 is SGHRS, CDR2 YFSETQ. The CDR3 is 14 amino acids. The J segment lost 3 bases and the V segment lost 7 bases, leaving 4 bases of the junction unmatched. CDR3 nucleotide sequence: TGCGCCAGCTCGGCTAGCGGGGGGACAGATACGCAGTATTTT. Protein product: CASSASGGTDTQYF.

The chain joins TRBV5-1 to TRBJ1-3; TRBD1 is a possible D gene (6 bases). V lost 4 bases to trimming and J lost 2 bases, with 16 bases between them. Germline CDR1 reads SGHRS; CDR2 reads YFSETQ. The CDR3 contains 16 residues. Written as DNA, the CDR3 is TGCGCCAGCAGCCCCAACGGACAGACCCCTGGAAACACCATATATTTT. Translating it yields CASSPNGQTPGNTIYF.

The chain links TRBV19 to TRBJ1-1; perhaps TRBD1 as D (6 bases). Germline lookup yields CDR1 LNHDA and CDR2 SQIVND (reference sequence). V lost 3 bases and J 5 bases, leaving 13 bases between the germline ends. There are 14 residues in the CDR3. The CDR3 here is CASSISLRGTEAFF. In DNA form, the CDR3 reads TGTGCCAGTAGTATCTCTCTCAGGGGAACTGAAGCTTTCTTT.